The 17 T cell receptor beta chains given below trace back to one sample, sequenced in a study of cytomegalovirus exposure and HLA in healthy donors. 13 Jbeta primers and 60 Vbeta primers were used for the PCR. TCRdb keeps only in-frame clones here, not all; method: immunoSEQ multiplex PCR. The data show some 90,000 clones, 81% seen once. Sequenced material: PBMCs. The receptors stem from a woman aged 70 to 79 in good health and CMV-seropositive.

The chain employs TRBV5-1 and TRBJ2-5, with D perhaps TRBD1 (5 bases). The last part of the DNA fits TRBJ2-7 better; the J call may be wrong. Germline V gene sequence: CDR1 SGHRS, CDR2 YFSETQ. The CDR3 has 13 amino acids. CDR3 loop: CASSLGQGGEQYF. DNA for the CDR3: TGCGCCAGCAGCTTGGGGCAGGGCGGCGAGCAGTACTTC.

The V and J genes are TRBV7-2 and TRBJ2-2; D unresolved. The CDR3 loop spans 11 amino acids. Germline V lookup: CDR1 SGHTA, CDR2 FQGNSA. V was trimmed by 4 bases and J by 7 bases, leaving 4 bases between them. The CDR3 sequence is CASSSRGELFF. The DNA for the CDR3 is TGTGCCAGCAGCTCCCGCGGGGAGCTGTTTTTT.

CDR3 nucleotides: TGTGCCAGCAGCTTAATGGGCCGGGCGGGGAAAAACATTCAGTACTTC. This gives the protein CASSLMGRAGKNIQYF. V and J are TRBV7-3 and TRBJ2-4; TRBD2 might be the D (6 bases). CDR1 is SGHTA, CDR2 FQGTGA, per germline. The CDR3 extends over 16 amino acids. Trimming removed 1 base from V and 4 bases from J, with 14 bases in between.

A note on this clone: This sample includes further DNA sequences coding for the same CDR3. The genes are TRBV6-5 and TRBJ1-3, with 7 bases identical to TRBD1. Trimming removed 9 bases from V and 7 bases from J; junction bases left unmatched: 12. From germline, CDR1 is MNHEY and CDR2 SVGAGI. There are 14 residues in the CDR3. This CDR3 is CASSLDRVANTIYF. CDR3 DNA: TGTGCCAGTAGTCTTGACAGGGTCGCCAACACCATATATTTT.

The chain recombines TRBV7-9 with TRBJ2-7, with 11 positions matching TRBD2. This CDR3 spans 16 amino acids. V shed 5 bases, J shed 0 bases, and the junction held 6 bases outside the gene matches. CDR1 and CDR2 from the germline V gene are SEHNR and FQNEAQ (reference sequence). The CDR3: CASSHRTSGPSYEQYF. DNA of the CDR3: TGTGCCAGCAGCCATCGGACTAGCGGGCCCTCCTACGAGCAGTACTTC.

The chain combines TRBV11-2 with TRBJ2-7; 7 bases fit TRBD1. This CDR3 comprises 15 residues. Trimming cost V 5 bases and J 5 bases; bases outside gene matches: 12. Germline V gives CDR1 SGHAT, CDR2 FQNNGV. CDR3 region: CASSPRQGVDHEQYF. CDR3 sequence (DNA): TGTGCCAGCAGCCCACGACAGGGAGTGGACCACGAGCAGTACTTC.

For the CDR3, the DNA is TGCAGCATGGGACAGAGGGAGACCCAGTACTTC. Protein: CSMGQRETQYF. J is TRBJ2-5 and V is TRBV29-1, with 7 nucleotides matching TRBD1. The CDR3 is 11 amino acids. Trimming took 8 bases from V and 5 from J; bases not matched to a gene: 5. Germline-derived CDR1 and CDR2 are SQVTM and ANQGSEA.

The chain employs TRBV18 and TRBJ1-2; 7 bases are a match to TRBD1. Germline V gene lookup returns CDR1 KGHSH and CDR2 LQKENI. The CDR3 is 17 residues long. The V gene end was trimmed by 4 bases and the J gene end by 6 bases; junction bases not matched to a gene: 17. The CDR3 region is CASSLLSDQAGGDGYTF. The DNA for the CDR3 is TGTGCCAGCTCACTACTCAGCGACCAAGCAGGGGGTGATGGCTACACCTTC.

The chain employs TRBV4-2 and TRBJ1-5, with a possible D match to TRBD1 (5 bases). V was cut by 0 bases and J by 9 bases, with 18 bases left in between. This CDR3 is built from 16 residues. CDR1 is LGHNA and CDR2 is YNFKEQ in the germline V gene. The CDR3, as DNA: TGTGCCAGCAGCCAAGATCCGGACAATTCGCAGGGGCCCCAGCATTTT. It is translated as CASSQDPDNSQGPQHF.

This clone showed up just once. The chain joins TRBV6-4 to TRBJ2-1; 11 positions agree with TRBD2. The germline CDR1 and CDR2 sequences are MRHNA and SNTAGT. J gave up 6 bases and V 3 bases, and 7 bases lay outside the gene matches. This CDR3 region has 16 residues. The CDR3 DNA is TGTGCCAGCAGTGAGCAGGGTCTAGCGGGAGGCAATGAGCAGTTCTTC. Amino acids: CASSEQGLAGGNEQFF.

CDR3 DNA: TGTGCCAGCAGCCCCCGGGACAGGGGAAACACAGATACGCAGTATTTT. Translated: CASSPRDRGNTDTQYF. The V call is TRBV4-2, the J call TRBJ2-3; 10 bases map to TRBD1. Germline trimming cut 4 bases from V and 2 bases from J; bases unmatched to any gene: 6. CDR3 size: 16 residues. Germline lookup yields CDR1 LGHNA and CDR2 YNFKEQ.

The chain uses TRBV5-1 and TRBJ2-7; 12 positions agree with TRBD2. This CDR3 comprises 16 residues. Germline CDR1 SGHRS, CDR2 YFSETQ. J was trimmed by 0 bases and V by 4 bases; bases with no gene match: 5. CDR3 protein: CASSVTSGRSSYEQYF. The CDR3 coding sequence is TGCGCCAGCAGCGTTACTAGCGGGAGGTCCTCCTACGAGCAGTACTTC.

In its sample, this clone was seen a few times. The rearrangement uses TRBV18 and TRBJ2-7; 14 bases match TRBD2. Germline CDR1 KGHSH, CDR2 LQKENI. V trimming: 2 bases; J trimming: 0 bases; junction bases outside the gene matches: 6. This CDR3 is built from 18 residues. The CDR3 here is CASSPFGTSGSSSYEQYF. For the CDR3, the DNA is TGTGCCAGCTCACCATTCGGGACTAGCGGGAGCAGCTCCTACGAGCAGTACTTC.

V is TRBV7-9 and J is TRBJ2-7; D remains unclear. Trimming took off 5 bases at V and 7 bases at J, with 15 bases between the two ends. From germline, CDR1 is SEHNR and CDR2 FQNEAQ (reference sequence). This CDR3 spans 13 amino acids. The CDR3 DNA reads TGTGCCAGCAGCCTATCCCGCCCGGGTGAGCAGTACTTC. Amino acids: CASSLSRPGEQYF.

This clone was counted once. The genes are TRBV7-9 and TRBJ2-1, with D tentatively TRBD2 (6 bases). Between the trimmed V and J ends, which lost 2 bases and 0 bases, there was a span of 14 bases. The CDR3 has 17 residues. CDR1 is SEHNR and CDR2 is FQNEAQ in the germline V gene (reference sequence). The CDR3 sequence is CASSLLGRGSSYNEQFF. CDR3 nucleotides: TGTGCCAGCAGCTTATTGGGGCGGGGTAGCTCCTACAATGAGCAGTTCTTC.

V is TRBV2 and J is TRBJ2-7; no definite D call. Germline CDR1 and CDR2: SNHLY and FYNNEI. This CDR3 contains 14 residues. V shed 4 bases and J shed 0 bases, with 10 bases lying between them. In DNA, the CDR3 is TGTGCCAGCAGTGGGCAGGTAATCTCCTACGAGCAGTACTTC. Amino acid sequence: CASSGQVISYEQYF.

This clone was observed once. The chain's CDR3 is CASSGGQGSYEQYF. The DNA of the CDR3 is TGTGCCAGCAGTGGGGGACAGGGATCCTACGAGCAGTACTTC. The V gene is TRBV2, the J gene TRBJ2-7; the match to TRBD1 covers 9 bases. J gave up 1 base and V 4 bases, and 2 bases lay outside the gene matches. The CDR3 has 14 residues. Germline-derived CDR1 and CDR2 are SNHLY and FYNNEI.